This TCR beta chain was profiled in a study of cytomegalovirus exposure and HLA in healthy donors. Study context: Among around 180 million T cells, an earlier analysis found 117 million unique TCR beta sequences.

CDR1 and CDR2 (germline): SGDLS, YYNGEE. The V and J ends lost 3 bases and 0 bases, in that order; junction bases with no gene match: 12. This CDR3 has 18 residues. Notes on this clone: Antigen: not known.

The PCR was carried out with 60 Vbeta primers and 13 Jbeta primers. The assay was immunoSEQ multiplex PCR, and TCRdb's table has in-frame clones only and misses some. The data show around 120,000 clones, with 70% to 80% seen just once and 2.5% to 3.5% held by the top ten. Study-level findings and limits: Information on immune exposure was restricted to one variable (CMV serostatus). Sequencing probably produced one cluster of sequence variants that were highly shared.

This TCR was sampled from a woman aged 40 to 49 in good health and CMV-seropositive. The sequenced sample consisted of PBMCs. V gene TRBV9 combines with J gene TRBJ2-1; 7 positions agree with TRBD1. CDR3 nucleotide sequence: TGTGCCAGCAGCGGAACCGGGACAGCCTATAGCTCCTACAATGAGCAGTTCTTC. It yields the protein CASSGTGTAYSSYNEQFF.